This is a list of T cell receptor beta chains from one sample in a study of identical twins. TCRdb redid the calling of the 5' RACE reads with MiXCR, one entry per CDR3 protein. This sample carries hundreds of thousands of distinct CDR3 sequences, over 15% of them seen once, and the ten largest clones take approximately 14%. This sample also belongs to another study, concerning T cells expressing NK-cell markers.

Sequencing was done on a sample of PBMCs. The receptor source for this set is a woman aged 18-29 years in good health. CDR3s include the opening cysteine and the closing phenylalanine or tryptophan. A D gene is named only where the DNA matches it firmly. The size of a clone is reported for some rows only, either as once, few or many, or as a class for expanded clones.

v_call	cdr3_length	j_call	d_call	clone_size	cdr3_aa	cdr3_nt
TRBV20-1	15	TRBJ2-3	TRBD2	.	CSASGGLAGTDTQYF	TGCAGTGCTAGCGGAGGACTAGCGGGCACAGATACGCAGTATTTT
TRBV7-8	13	TRBJ2-1	TRBD2	few	CASRASGNNEQFF	TGTGCCAGCAGGGCTAGCGGGAACAATGAGCAGTTCTTC
TRBV20-1	14	TRBJ2-3	.	few	CSASDVWSTDTQYF	TGCAGTGCTTCTGACGTATGGAGCACAGATACGCAGTATTTT
TRBV19	15	TRBJ2-3	TRBD2	few	CASTERGGITDTQYF	TGTGCCAGTACCGAGCGGGGGGGAATCACAGATACGCAGTATTTT
TRBV6-1	14	TRBJ2-1	TRBD2	few	CASRGAGGLNEQFF	TGTGCCAGCAGAGGAGCGGGGGGGCTCAATGAGCAGTTCTTC
TRBV4-1	14	TRBJ1-5	.	.	CASSHWDTRWPQHF	TGCGCCAGCAGCCATTGGGACACCCGTTGGCCCCAGCATTTT
TRBV9	13	TRBJ1-6	.	.	CASSVATWSPLHF	TGTGCCAGCAGCGTAGCAACGTGGTCACCCCTCCACTTT
TRBV5-1	14	TRBJ2-7	.	.	CASSLVAQSYEQYF	TGCGCCAGCAGCTTGGTGGCTCAGTCCTACGAGCAGTACTTC
TRBV5-1	16	TRBJ2-3	.	.	CASNPYGPQSTDTQYF	TGCGCCAGCAATCCCTACGGACCGCAAAGCACAGATACGCAGTATTTT
TRBV11-2	15	TRBJ2-7	TRBD2	.	CASSSSGTSGYEQYF	TGTGCCAGCAGCTCCTCCGGGACTAGCGGCTACGAGCAGTACTTC
TRBV29-1	13	TRBJ1-1	.	.	CSVVSGQNTEAFF	TGCAGCGTTGTGTCTGGGCAGAACACTGAAGCTTTCTTT
TRBV20-1	14	TRBJ1-2	TRBD1	.	CSASPGTGVYGYTF	TGCAGTGCTAGCCCCGGGACAGGGGTCTATGGCTACACCTTC
TRBV6-1	18	TRBJ2-5	TRBD2	few	CASRTQTSGGPLQETQYF	TGTGCCAGCAGAACCCAGACTAGCGGGGGGCCCCTCCAAGAGACCCAGTACTTC
TRBV7-3	15	TRBJ1-1	TRBD1	.	CASRSQGGSNTEAFF	TGTGCCAGCAGGTCTCAGGGGGGATCGAACACTGAAGCTTTCTTT
TRBV5-6	16	TRBJ2-5	.	.	CASSFGLTLYQETQYF	TGTGCCAGCAGCTTCGGACTAACCCTATACCAAGAGACCCAGTACTTC
TRBV5-1	13	TRBJ1-2	.	many	CASSYTRNYGYTF	TGCGCCAGCAGCTATACCCGCAACTATGGCTACACCTTC
TRBV10-3	15	TRBJ1-6	TRBD1	.	CAISEFGTGSSPLHF	TGTGCCATCAGTGAGTTCGGGACAGGGAGTTCACCCCTCCACTTT
TRBV20-1	15	TRBJ2-1	TRBD2	.	CSVHLAGHSYNEQFF	TGCAGTGTCCATCTAGCGGGGCACTCCTACAATGAGCAGTTCTTC
TRBV7-8	12	TRBJ2-7	.	.	CASSLHDHEQYF	TGTGCCAGCAGCTTACACGACCACGAGCAGTACTTC
TRBV6-1	15	TRBJ1-6	TRBD1	.	CASTDGGTGRPPLHF	TGTGCCAGCACCGACGGGGGGACAGGTCGGCCACCCCTCCACTTT
TRBV27	15	TRBJ2-1	TRBD2	few	CASLDWGSGSREQFF	TGTGCCAGCCTCGATTGGGGGAGCGGGAGTCGAGAGCAGTTCTTC
TRBV5-1	15	TRBJ2-5	TRBD1	.	CASSLYQGARETQYF	TGCGCCAGCAGCTTGTATCAGGGGGCTCGAGAGACCCAGTACTTC
TRBV18	11	TRBJ2-1	.	few	CASSAEVEQFF	TGTGCCAGCTCAGCGGAGGTTGAGCAGTTCTTC